These 27 T cell receptor beta chains came from one sample sequenced in a study of blood T cell repertoires in COVID-19. TCRdb keeps only in-frame clones here, not all; method: immunoSEQ multiplex PCR. The data contain some 110,000 clones, roughly 80% of them singletons. Material for sequencing was peripheral blood. The receptors stem from a man between 60 and 75 years old with acute or convalescent COVID-19.

The chain uses TRBV3-1 (or the pseudogene TRBV3-2) and TRBJ2-7; TRBD1 aligns across 9 bases. V shed 3 bases, J shed 5 bases, and the junction held 8 bases outside the gene matches. The length of the CDR3 is 15 residues. Germline CDR1 reads LGHDT; CDR2 reads YNNKEL (reference sequence). CDR3 DNA sequence: TGTGCCAGCAGCCAGGTGGACAGGGGAGCGCACGAGCAGTACTTC. Amino acids: CASSQVDRGAHEQYF.

This clone showed up many times. This rearrangement joins TRBV11-2 to TRBJ1-1; 7 nucleotides match TRBD1. The J segment lost 0 bases and the V segment lost 3 bases, leaving 13 bases of the junction unmatched. This CDR3 spans 18 amino acids. Per the germline V gene, CDR1 is SGHAT and CDR2 is FQNNGV. The CDR3 DNA is TGTGCCAGCAGCTTGAGGGCTGGATGGGGGACAGTGAACACTGAAGCTTTCTTT. Its translation: CASSLRAGWGTVNTEAFF.

The chain combines TRBV9 with TRBJ1-2, with TRBD1 identical over 8 bases. V gave up 3 bases and J gave up 9 bases; unmatched junction bases: 7. CDR1 and CDR2 (germline): SGDLS, YYNGEE. The CDR3 is 13 amino acids. This chain's CDR3 is CASSGGQGFSYTF. Here the CDR3 DNA reads TGTGCCAGCAGCGGAGGACAGGGATTTAGCTACACCTTC.

Ten or more counts support this clone. Other DNA sequences in the sample encode the same CDR3. The chain uses TRBV19 and TRBJ1-5; the match to TRBD1 covers 10 bases. This CDR3 is built from 14 residues. V was pared by 5 bases and J by 5 bases, with 3 bases of the junction left unmatched. The V gene's germline CDR1 is LNHDA and CDR2 SQIVND (reference sequence). CDR3 nucleotide sequence: TGTGCCAGTAGTGGAGGGACAGGGGATCAGCCCCAGCATTTT. The encoded protein is CASSGGTGDQPQHF.

The rearrangement links TRBV10-3 to TRBJ2-5; 13 nucleotides line up with TRBD2. CDR3 size: 19 residues. In germline, CDR1 is ENHRY, CDR2 SYGVKD. Trimming cost V 3 bases and J 5 bases; bases outside gene matches: 15. Here the CDR3 DNA reads TGTGCCATCAGTGATCCCGTTGGACTAGCGGGAGTAACGCGGGAGACCCAGTACTTC. Translation gives CAISDPVGLAGVTRETQYF.

The genes are TRBV20-1 and TRBJ2-2; D may be TRBD2 (5 bases). The V gene's germline CDR1 is DFQATT and CDR2 SNEGSKA (reference sequence). This CDR3 region has 14 residues. Deletions cut 3 bases from V and 2 bases from J, with 10 bases between. CDR3 sequence: CSASYGKNTGELFF. The CDR3 nucleotides are TGCAGTGCTAGTTACGGGAAAAACACCGGGGAGCTGTTTTTT.

CDR3 protein: CASRVGSFWTFF. The CDR3 coding sequence is TGTGCCTCCCGGGTGGGTTCATTTTGGACTTTCTTT. The chain recombines TRBV12-3 or TRBV12-4 with TRBJ1-1; no clear D gene. This CDR3 is built from 12 residues. V was cut by 11 bases and J by 12 bases, with 22 bases left in between.

The chain couples TRBV30 to TRBJ2-3; D possibly corresponds to TRBD2 (6 bases). V was trimmed by 2 bases and J by 1 base, leaving 16 bases between them. This CDR3 spans 16 amino acids. The V gene's germline CDR1 is GTSNPN and CDR2 SVGIG (reference sequence). CDR3 nucleotides: TGTGCCTGGAGTCCTAGGAGGGAAGGGGGCACAGATACGCAGTATTTT. Encoded protein: CAWSPRREGGTDTQYF.

The chain joins TRBV5-5 to TRBJ1-1; 7 bases are shared with TRBD1. The junction had 2 bases not matched to a gene; V was cut back by 0 bases and J by 0 bases. In germline, CDR1 is SGHKS, CDR2 YYEKEE (reference sequence). The length of the CDR3 is 15 residues. In DNA form, the CDR3 reads TGTGCCAGCAGCTTGGACAGGGGAATGAACACTGAAGCTTTCTTT. This gives the protein CASSLDRGMNTEAFF.

The rearrangement uses TRBV3-1 (or the pseudogene TRBV3-2) and TRBJ2-2, with D perhaps matching TRBD2 (6 bases). Germline values: CDR1 LGHDT, CDR2 YNNKEL (reference sequence). Trimming stripped 4 bases from V and 0 bases from J, with 9 bases between. This CDR3 contains 15 residues. The CDR3 sequence is CASSRSGSNTGELFF. CDR3 bases: TGTGCCAGCAGCCGTAGCGGTTCGAACACCGGGGAGCTGTTTTTT.

J is TRBJ2-3 and V is TRBV5-1, with 8 bases fitting TRBD1. CDR3 length: 15 residues. V shed 5 bases, J shed 1 base, and the junction held 6 bases outside the gene matches. The germline V gene has CDR1 SGHRS and CDR2 YFSETQ. For the CDR3, the DNA is TGCGCCAGCAGGACAGGGGCGCTGGGCACAGATACGCAGTATTTT. It is translated as CASRTGALGTDTQYF.

The chain combines TRBV4-3 with TRBJ1-2; 11 bases fit TRBD1. The CDR3 has 17 residues. CDR1 LGHNA and CDR2 YSLEER come from the germline V gene. The J segment lost 1 base and the V segment lost 3 bases, leaving 7 bases of the junction unmatched. CDR3: CASSHADRGRINYGYTF. The CDR3 nucleotides are TGCGCCAGCAGCCATGCGGACAGGGGGCGCATTAACTATGGCTACACCTTC.

This clone was seen just once. J is TRBJ2-7 and V is TRBV11-2; weak D call: TRBD2 (6 bases). V lost 6 bases, J lost 6 bases, and 21 bases lay in between. The germline gives CDR1 SGHAT, CDR2 FQNNGV. This CDR3 is built from 15 residues. The CDR3 protein is CASRPWGEEMIEQYV. Written as DNA, the CDR3 is TGTGCCAGCAGGCCCTGGGGGGAAGAAATGATCGAGCAGTACGTC.

This chain links TRBV27 with TRBJ2-7, with a tentative D call TRBD1 (5 bases). V was shortened by 3 bases and J by 3 bases, with 12 bases between the two germline ends. This CDR3 spans 14 amino acids. Germline V gene sequence: CDR1 MNHEY, CDR2 SMNVEV (reference sequence). This CDR3 reads CASSFSGQHYEQYV. The CDR3 coding sequence is TGTGCCAGCAGTTTTTCAGGGCAACACTACGAGCAGTACGTC.

The rearrangement links TRBV29-1 to TRBJ1-1; D may be TRBD1 (5 bases). There are 11 residues in the CDR3. In germline, CDR1 is SQVTM, CDR2 ANQGSEA. Trimming left V 7 bases short and J 10 bases short, with 16 bases between. The CDR3 DNA is TGCAGCGGAGCCCCAGGGTCGACAGCTTTCTTT. Translating gives CSGAPGSTAFF.

This clone appeared a single time. At one of its ends the junction is not consistent with the germline gene, which may arise from a read error. This chain uses TRBV6-1 with TRBJ1-4; D perhaps matches TRBD1 (5 bases). Germline V CDR1 and CDR2: MNHNS, SASEGT. CDR3 length: 16 residues. CDR3 sequence (DNA): TGTGCCAGCAGTCAAGCTTCGGGAGGCGGGGCAGAAAAACTGTTTTTT. Its protein is CASSQASGGGAEKLFF.

CDR3 nucleotide sequence: TGTGCCAGCAGTGAGAAGACAGGCCGTGGCACAGATACGCAGTATTTT. Encoded protein: CASSEKTGRGTDTQYF. V gene TRBV28 combines with J gene TRBJ2-3, with TRBD1 as a possible D gene (6 bases). Germline V CDR1 and CDR2: MDHEN, SYDVKM. V shed 5 bases and J shed 1 base, with 16 bases lying between them. This CDR3 is built from 16 residues.

The rearrangement links TRBV18 to TRBJ2-3; weak D call: TRBD2 (6 bases). The CDR3 has 16 residues. Per the germline V gene, CDR1 is KGHSH and CDR2 is LQKENI. Deletions cut 3 bases from V and 1 base from J, with 14 bases between. CDR3 DNA sequence: TGTGCCAGCTCACCCGCCTCCGGGAGTCGCACAGATACGCAGTATTTT. Protein sequence: CASSPASGSRTDTQYF.

The chain recombines TRBV3-1 (or the pseudogene TRBV3-2) with TRBJ1-4; D is ambiguous. CDR1 is LGHDT, CDR2 YNNKEL, per germline (reference sequence). Trimming stripped 4 bases from V and 2 bases from J, with 8 bases between. This CDR3 has 14 residues. The DNA of the CDR3 is TGTGCCAGCAGCCGGCCCTCGACTAATGAAAAACTGTTTTTT. This translates into CASSRPSTNEKLFF.

The sample holds a few counts of this clone. This chain uses TRBV5-6 with TRBJ2-2; D gene unclear. Germline V gene sequence: CDR1 SGHDT, CDR2 YYEEEE. Trimming cost V 0 bases and J 9 bases, with 6 bases left between them. The CDR3 covers 12 residues. The CDR3 DNA is TGTGCCAGCAGCTTGGGACTCAGGGAGCTGTTTTTT. It is translated as CASSLGLRELFF.

DNA for the CDR3: TGCGCCAGCAGCTTGGCCCTGGCCAAAAACATTCAGTACTTC. Its protein is CASSLALAKNIQYF. The chain joins TRBV4-1 to TRBJ2-4; D call uncertain. The CDR3 has 14 amino acids. CDR1 MGHRA and CDR2 YSYEKL come from the germline V gene. Trimming left V 5 bases short and J 1 base short, with 9 bases between.

This clone has a single count. This chain joins TRBV5-1 and TRBJ1-6; D might be TRBD1 (5 bases). The V end lost 1 base, the J end lost 5 bases, and 10 bases lay between the germline ends. The CDR3 length is 15 residues. Germline loops: CDR1 SGHRS, CDR2 YFSETQ. The CDR3 protein is CASSLWQGNNSPLHF. The CDR3 DNA is TGCGCCAGCAGCTTGTGGCAGGGTAATAATTCACCCCTCCACTTT.

The chain carries TRBV5-5 and TRBJ2-2; D is unclear. This CDR3 region has 14 residues. Germline-derived CDR1 and CDR2 are SGHKS and YYEKEE (reference sequence). V was pared by 4 bases and J by 1 base, with 8 bases between. CDR3 DNA sequence: TGTGCCAGCAGCGTCCCAAAGAACACCGGGGAGCTGTTTTTT. It specifies CASSVPKNTGELFF.

The rearrangement links TRBV7-9 to TRBJ2-1; the match to TRBD2 covers 8 bases. Trimming took 4 bases from V and 3 from J; bases not matched to a gene: 5. The length of the CDR3 is 15 residues. Germline assignment: CDR1 SEHNR and CDR2 FQNEAQ (reference sequence). The CDR3, as DNA: TGTGCCAGCAGCTCCTTAGCGGGAAGCTACAATGAGCAGTTCTTC. Its translation is CASSSLAGSYNEQFF.

This chain links TRBV28 with TRBJ1-2, with TRBD1 as a possible D gene (6 bases). The CDR3 runs 13 residues. V dropped 4 bases and J dropped 5 bases, with 11 bases sitting between them. CDR1 and CDR2 (germline): MDHEN, SYDVKM. The CDR3 coding sequence is TGTGCCAGCAGTTCAGGGGATGGGTATGGCTACACCTTC. Amino acids: CASSSGDGYGYTF.

V gene TRBV6-6 combines with J gene TRBJ1-2; D may be TRBD1 (6 bases). Trimming took 6 bases from V and 5 from J, leaving 16 bases between them. The CDR3 spans 14 residues. In germline, CDR1 is MNHNY, CDR2 SVGAGI (reference sequence). CDR3 DNA sequence: TGTGCCAGCAGCTCCGGGACAAGGGCTTATGGCTACACCTTC. It is translated as CASSSGTRAYGYTF.

This chain links TRBV4-2 with TRBJ2-2, with 9 nucleotides matching TRBD2. CDR3 length: 18 residues. Germline V lookup: CDR1 LGHNA, CDR2 YNFKEQ. V was pared by 2 bases and J by 4 bases, with 11 bases of the junction left unmatched. The CDR3 sequence: CASSQMGSGGSFTGELFF. In DNA, the CDR3 is TGTGCCAGCAGCCAAATGGGTAGCGGGGGATCCTTCACCGGGGAGCTGTTTTTT.